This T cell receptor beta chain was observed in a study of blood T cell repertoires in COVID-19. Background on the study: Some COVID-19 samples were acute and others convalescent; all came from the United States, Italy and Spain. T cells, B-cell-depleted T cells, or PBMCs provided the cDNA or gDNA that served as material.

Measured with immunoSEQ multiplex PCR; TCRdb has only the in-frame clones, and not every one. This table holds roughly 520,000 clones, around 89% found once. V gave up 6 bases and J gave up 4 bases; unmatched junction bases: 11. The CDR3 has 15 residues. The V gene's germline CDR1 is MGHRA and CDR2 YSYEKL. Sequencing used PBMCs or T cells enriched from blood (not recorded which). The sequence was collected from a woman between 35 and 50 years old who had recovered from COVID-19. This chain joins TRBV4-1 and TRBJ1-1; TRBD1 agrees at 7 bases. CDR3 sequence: CASRPAEGASTEAFF. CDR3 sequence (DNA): TGCGCCAGCAGACCCGCGGAGGGGGCGAGCACTGAAGCTTTCTTT.